The TCR beta chain under discussion was sequenced for a study of CD8 T cells in Susac syndrome (dated by TCRdb to 2018 to 2020). Concerning the study at large: Of the Susac syndrome patients who were sequenced, eight or nine were in clinical remission while about six had clinically active disease. At the time of blood withdrawal, Susac syndrome patients were either therapy-naive, taking corticosteroids (with some also receiving IVIg), or on IVIg alone. Repertoire sequencing was used to test whether CD8+ T cell activation and differentiation in Susac syndrome was antigen driven. The study compared CD8+ T cell repertoire clonality among roughly eleven healthy donors, around 14 Susac syndrome patients and 15 or so multiple sclerosis patients. Overall study outcomes, separate from this receptor: Roughly 15 and five Susac-specific public clones were found in the total CD8+ and CD8+ TEMRA repertoires, respectively. The number of individuals in the TCR sequencing and HLA analysis was recognized as being relatively small. CD8+ repertoires in Susac syndrome showed clonal expansion, which was highest in CD8+ TEMRA cells and was greater in clinically active patients than in remitting patients.

RNA was extracted with the RNeasy kit and about 0.45 to 1 ug was reverse transcribed using random hexamers. The immunoSEQ multiplex PCR assay, covering 54 Vbeta and 13 Jbeta segments, was used to amplify TCR beta CDR3 regions. PCR amplification bias was corrected by using a synthetic template baseline for primer optimization and computational correction. The original methods were these. Reads were assigned to V, D and J genes according to IMGT and analyzed in immunoSEQ Analyzer, with only productive sequences retained. Clonality was calculated as one minus the Shannon entropy normalized by log2 of the number of productive unique sequences. For each patient and control, public and private clones were evaluated among the 100 most prevalent clones. Clones were defined as Susac-specific if absent from the healthy and MS cohorts, from 1052 published viral clones and from other ImmuneACCESS disease sequences. TCRdb reanalyzed the raw reads on its own, using fastp at Q25 for trimming and MiXCR for clone calling, and kept in-frame beta chains. Merged by CDR3 protein, the rows form single entries marked with the most common genes and DNA. The V and J calls shown here were made by TCRdb, not taken from the authors' results. This sample is represented by about 80,000 distinct CDR3 sequences; over 85% of them were singletons. The ten largest clones add up to approximately 1% of the sample.

In regard to this clonotype: It lacks a known antigen. No base qualities exist here, and no much larger clone lies one base off it.

High-throughput TCR beta sequencing profiled peripheral blood CD8+ and CD4+ T cells from healthy donors, Susac syndrome patients and multiple sclerosis patients. Recently defined diagnostic criteria for definite or probable disease were met by the Susac syndrome patients. Bulk CD8+ and CD4+ T cells were purified magnetically by negative isolation, whereas CD8+ TEMRA cells were enriched by FACS. Blood was collected in EDTA tubes and processed within 24 hours, with PBMCs isolated through density gradient centrifugation. PBMCs intended for TCR sequencing were frozen in liquid nitrogen and were later thawed in a 37 degrees C water bath. A purity of at least 90% was achieved for sorted or isolated CD4+, CD8+ and CD8+ TEMRA cells. The CDR1 and CDR2 encoded by the germline V gene are SGHDN and FVKESK. V gives up 2 bases and J gives up 4 bases, and the segment between their germline ends measures 5 bases. The CDR3 covers 13 residues, taking in both the cysteine and the phenylalanine. The DNA shown is the 39-base CDR3, in frame from base 1.

What was sequenced was CD8+ T cells from PBMCs. Recombination connected TRBV14 to TRBJ2-2; too little of a D gene remains to name it. This receptor was obtained from a human donor with Susac syndrome. The nucleotide sequence is TGTGCCAGCAGCCAATCCACCACCGGGGAGCTGTTTTTT. Its protein is CASSQSTTGELFF.